These 23 T cell receptor beta chains were all obtained from the same sample, sequenced in a study of blood T cell repertoires in COVID-19 (dated by TCRdb to the early 2020s). The library was generated by the immunoSEQ multiplex PCR assay. TCRdb stores this immuneACCESS table with in-frame sequences only. Part of the clones is absent; in the studies checked, under half of the shortfall reflects unresolved V genes, and no reason is known for the rest. This sample comprises 150,000 or so clones, roughly 81% of them detected only once. Jointly, the top ten make up about 5.6% of the sample. The sequencing sample was made of peripheral blood. The receptors shown here come from a woman between 50 and 59 years old with COVID-19, enrolled during active disease.

This sequence joins TRBV4-3 and TRBJ2-7; the match to TRBD1 covers 10 bases. Germline CDR1 and CDR2: LGHNA and YSLEER. The V segment lost 1 base and the J segment 4 bases; nucleotides outside the gene matches: 4. This CDR3 comprises 15 residues. The CDR3 protein is CASSQVGTGVYEQYF. The CDR3, as DNA: TGCGCCAGCAGCCAAGTTGGGACAGGGGTTTACGAGCAGTACTTC.

The chain joins TRBV19 to TRBJ1-5; 9 bases line up with TRBD1. This CDR3 has 17 residues. Germline-derived CDR1 and CDR2 are LNHDA and SQIVND (reference sequence). V shed 0 bases, J shed 0 bases, and the junction held 3 bases outside the gene matches. The CDR3 sequence: CASSIEGTGYSNQPQHF. The CDR3 DNA reads TGTGCCAGTAGTATAGAAGGGACAGGGTATAGCAATCAGCCCCAGCATTTT.

The genes are TRBV7-3 and TRBJ2-2; D is possibly TRBD1 (5 bases). V dropped 4 bases and J dropped 5 bases, with 8 bases sitting between them. The CDR3 loop spans 13 amino acids. CDR1 and CDR2 from the germline V gene are SGHTA and FQGTGA. CDR3 DNA: TGTGCCAGCAGCTCCAGGGTTACCGGGGAGCTGTTTTTT. Its protein product is CASSSRVTGELFF.

The chain has TRBV12-3 or TRBV12-4 and TRBJ2-1; D is unclear. The CDR3 covers 13 residues. The V end lost 7 bases, the J end lost 0 bases, and 7 bases lay between the germline ends. CDR3 residues: CASKESSYNEQFF. The DNA of the CDR3 is TGTGCCAGCAAGGAGAGCTCCTACAATGAGCAGTTCTTC.

The chain employs TRBV3-1 (or the pseudogene TRBV3-2) and TRBJ1-5, with 8 bases lining up with TRBD1. Germline V gene data show CDR1 as LGHDT and CDR2 as YNNKEL (reference sequence). This CDR3 region has 16 residues. J gave up 4 bases and V 1 base, and 6 bases lay outside the gene matches. In nucleotides, the CDR3 is TGTGCCAGCAGCCAAGGTTCAGGGGGCAATAATCAGCCCCAGCATTTT. This codes for CASSQGSGGNNQPQHF.

The V gene is TRBV6-6, the J gene TRBJ1-1, with D maybe TRBD1 (6 bases). V lost 3 bases, J lost 7 bases, and 9 bases lay in between. Germline V lookup: CDR1 MNHNY, CDR2 SVGAGI (reference sequence). The CDR3 has 12 amino acids. CDR3 sequence: CASSYTGHEAFF. DNA of the CDR3: TGTGCCAGCAGTTATACAGGGCATGAAGCTTTCTTT.

This clone was counted between two and nine times. The V call is TRBV9, the J call TRBJ1-1; 7 bases agree with TRBD1. The CDR3 extends over 14 amino acids. Trimming at V came to 3 bases and at J to 0 bases, leaving 2 bases not matched to a gene. The germline CDR1 and CDR2 sequences are SGDLS and YYNGEE. The CDR3 DNA sequence: TGTGCCAGCAGCGCGACAGGGATGAACACTGAAGCTTTCTTT. As protein: CASSATGMNTEAFF.

The gene calls are TRBV5-1 and TRBJ1-1; D is possibly TRBD1 (6 bases). CDR3 length equals 15 residues. The ends were cut back, 0 bases at V and 7 bases at J, with 16 bases in the middle. Germline V CDR1 and CDR2: SGHRS, YFSETQ. Here the CDR3 reads CASSLAPGGMGEAFF. In nucleotides, the CDR3 is TGCGCCAGCAGCTTGGCCCCGGGGGGCATGGGTGAAGCTTTCTTT. The whole variable domain, filled in from reference TRBV5-1 and TRBJ1-1, reads KAGVTQTPRYLIKTRGQQVTLSCSPISGHRSVSWYQQTPGQGLQFLFEYFSETQRNKGNFPGRFSGRQFSNSRSEMNVSTLELGDSALYLCASSLAPGGMGEAFFGQGTRLTVV.

The chain employs TRBV19 and TRBJ1-1; maybe TRBD1 (6 bases). Germline lookup yields CDR1 LNHDA and CDR2 SQIVND (reference sequence). The CDR3 contains 18 residues. Between the trimmed V and J ends, which lost 4 bases and 3 bases, there was a span of 24 bases. The CDR3 here is CASSTRTWVGQGYTEAFF. The CDR3 region has the DNA TGTGCCAGTAGTACCCGAACCTGGGTGGGGCAGGGGTACACTGAAGCTTTCTTT.

In this sample, this clone turned up once. The chain uses TRBV6-5 and TRBJ2-6, with TRBD1 as a possible D gene (6 bases). Trimming pared 11 bases from V and 2 bases from J, leaving 13 bases between. Germline loops: CDR1 MNHEY, CDR2 SVGAGI. CDR3 size: 14 residues. The CDR3 DNA sequence: TGTGCCGGTGGACAGCACACTGGGGCCAACGTCCTGACTTTC. Translated, it gives CAGGQHTGANVLTF.

The V call is TRBV23-1, the J call TRBJ1-5; the D gene is possibly TRBD1 (5 bases). Being an ORF, TRBV23-1 has a function that is uncertain. Trimming stripped 0 bases from V and 0 bases from J, with 12 bases between. The CDR3 length is 17 residues. DNA of the CDR3: TGCGCCAGCAGTCAATCGCTACAGGACTATAGCAATCAGCCCCAGCATTTT. It yields the protein CASSQSLQDYSNQPQHF.

The gene calls are TRBV13 and TRBJ2-1; TRBD2 agrees at 10 bases. With V trimmed by 5 bases and J by 6 bases, 10 bases remained unmatched. The length of the CDR3 is 16 residues. Germline V lookup: CDR1 PRHDT, CDR2 FYEKMQ (reference sequence). CDR3 sequence reads: CASSTQAGGPFNEQFF. The CDR3 DNA reads as TGTGCCAGCAGCACCCAAGCGGGGGGGCCATTCAATGAGCAGTTCTTC.

The chain is built from TRBV28 and TRBJ1-5, with a weak D call TRBD1 (5 bases). Germline-derived CDR1 and CDR2 are MDHEN and SYDVKM. The CDR3 totals 15 residues. V shed 3 bases and J shed 1 base, with 10 bases lying between them. Written as DNA, the CDR3 is TGTGCCAGCAGTTTCGGGGGGGGAAGCAATCAGCCCCAGCATTTT. As protein: CASSFGGGSNQPQHF.

CDR3 bases: TGTGCCAGCAGCTTAAATGACAGGGGGACTGAAGCTTTCTTT. Translation: CASSLNDRGTEAFF. The rearrangement uses TRBV7-3 and TRBJ1-1; TRBD1 matches 9 bases. The CDR3 has 14 amino acids. J lost 5 bases, V lost 1 base, and 2 bases had no gene match. Germline-derived CDR1 and CDR2 are SGHTA and FQGTGA.

This clone was picked up a small number of times. The V call is TRBV27, the J call TRBJ1-6, with D perhaps matching TRBD1 (6 bases). V lost 3 bases, J lost 5 bases, and 11 bases lay in between. The CDR3 sequence is 15 residues long. The V gene's germline CDR1 is MNHEY and CDR2 SMNVEV (reference sequence). The CDR3 protein is CASSFSQGNNSPLHF. In DNA, the CDR3 is TGTGCCAGCAGTTTCTCACAGGGAAATAATTCACCCCTCCACTTT.

This rearrangement joins TRBV9 to TRBJ2-5, with 10 bases that match TRBD2. The V gene end was trimmed by 2 bases and the J gene end by 5 bases; junction bases not matched to a gene: 12. The length of the CDR3 is 17 residues. Germline loops: CDR1 SGDLS, CDR2 YYNGEE. CDR3 DNA sequence: TGTGCCAGCAGCGTTTCCCTAGCGGGGGCCAACGCGGAGACCCAGTACTTC. Its protein is CASSVSLAGANAETQYF.

V is TRBV18 and J is TRBJ1-1, with D perhaps matching TRBD1 (5 bases). The CDR3 totals 13 residues. Germline loops: CDR1 KGHSH, CDR2 LQKENI. Trimming took off 3 bases at V and 3 bases at J, with 8 bases between the two ends. CDR3 in amino acids: CASSPAGDTEAFF. Written as DNA, the CDR3 is TGTGCCAGCTCACCCGCGGGGGACACTGAAGCTTTCTTT.

This clone occurred many times. The rearrangement uses TRBV10-2 and TRBJ1-1; D remains ambiguous. Deletions cut 3 bases from V and 1 base from J, with 12 bases between. CDR3 length: 15 amino acids. Germline V gene data show CDR1 as WSHSY and CDR2 as SAAADI. The CDR3, as DNA: TGCGCCAGCAGTGACGGGTACGATGGGAACACTGAAGCTTTCTTT. Protein sequence: CASSDGYDGNTEAFF.

This sequence joins TRBV9 and TRBJ2-2; D is possibly TRBD1 (6 bases). Trimming pared 4 bases from V and 0 bases from J, leaving 13 bases between. The germline V gene encodes CDR1 SGDLS and CDR2 YYNGEE. The CDR3 contains 16 residues. The CDR3 nucleotides read TGTGCCAGCAGCATCCTGGACAGTTCGAACACCGGGGAGCTGTTTTTT. The encoded protein is CASSILDSSNTGELFF.

The rearrangement links TRBV3-1 (or the pseudogene TRBV3-2) to TRBJ2-1; D perhaps matches TRBD2 (5 bases). Trimming took off 4 bases at V and 5 bases at J, with 15 bases between the two ends. This CDR3 spans 15 amino acids. The V gene's germline CDR1 is LGHDT and CDR2 YNNKEL (reference sequence). The CDR3 DNA follows: TGTGCCAGCAGCCCCGATTCACTAGGAGACAATGAGCAGTTCTTC. Translation: CASSPDSLGDNEQFF.

J is TRBJ2-5 and V is TRBV3-1 (or the pseudogene TRBV3-2), with 8 bases that match TRBD2. The CDR3 extends over 15 amino acids. J gave up 2 bases and V 3 bases, and 5 bases lay outside the gene matches. From germline, CDR1 is LGHDT and CDR2 YNNKEL (reference sequence). The CDR3 region has the DNA TGTGCCAGCAGCCATTGGCGGGGGGTACAAGAGACCCAGTACTTC. Its translation: CASSHWRGVQETQYF.

This clone was seen a few times. The chain joins TRBV5-1 to TRBJ1-1; no clear D. CDR1 is SGHRS and CDR2 is YFSETQ in the germline V gene. V lost 3 bases to trimming and J lost 4 bases, with 16 bases between them. This CDR3 is built from 15 residues. CDR3 residues: CASSSNSGGGTEAFF. The CDR3 DNA follows: TGCGCCAGCAGCTCGAACTCGGGAGGAGGCACTGAAGCTTTCTTT.

V usage is TRBV6-5 and J usage is TRBJ1-3, with D perhaps TRBD1 (6 bases). The CDR3 consists of 15 residues. Between the trimmed V and J ends, which lost 6 bases and 2 bases, there was a span of 14 bases. Germline CDR1 is MNHEY and CDR2 is SVGAGI. This CDR3 reads CASRPSTGAGNTIYF. In DNA, the CDR3 is TGTGCCAGCAGACCCTCGACAGGAGCTGGAAACACCATATATTTT.